A single sample is the source of the 20 T cell receptor beta chains below, sequenced in a study of blood T cell repertoires in COVID-19. Only in-frame clones appear in the TCRdb table, and some are missing; sequencing was by immunoSEQ multiplex PCR. The sample contains approximately 180,000 clones, 70% to 90% of which appear only once. The sample consisted of peripheral blood. Source of these receptors: a man in his sixties with active or convalescent COVID-19.

The chain carries TRBV5-1 and TRBJ1-3; D uncertain. Germline assignment: CDR1 SGHRS and CDR2 YFSETQ. V lost 0 bases, J lost 0 bases, and 7 bases lay in between. CDR3 length: 15 residues. This CDR3 is CASSLVEVSGNTIYF. CDR3 sequence (DNA): TGCGCCAGCAGCTTGGTAGAAGTCTCTGGAAACACCATATATTTT.

This chain joins TRBV7-9 and TRBJ1-1; a weak D match, TRBD1 (5 bases). The germline V and J ends were trimmed by 6 bases and 6 bases, with 26 bases remaining between them. CDR1 SEHNR and CDR2 FQNEAQ come from the germline V gene (reference sequence). The CDR3 covers 17 residues. The chain's CDR3 is CASRNYHNSGDGAEAFF. CDR3 DNA sequence: TGTGCCAGCAGAAACTACCACAATTCGGGGGATGGCGCTGAAGCTTTCTTT. Full variable domain (outside the CDR3, taken from reference TRBV7-9 and TRBJ1-1): DTGVSQNPRHKITKRGQNVTFRCDPISEHNRLYWYRQTLGQGPEFLTYFQNEAQLEKSRLLSDRFSAERPKGSFSTLEIQRTEQGDSAMYLCASRNYHNSGDGAEAFFGQGTRLTVV.

This sequence joins TRBV27 and TRBJ2-1, with 7 bases that match TRBD2. This CDR3 contains 14 residues. The junction had 7 bases not matched to a gene; V was cut back by 5 bases and J by 6 bases. Germline V gene sequence: CDR1 MNHEY, CDR2 SMNVEV (reference sequence). DNA of the CDR3: TGTGCCAGCAGTCCACTGGGGGAGGGCAATGAGCAGTTCTTC. Translation: CASSPLGEGNEQFF.

The genes are TRBV3-1 (or the pseudogene TRBV3-2) and TRBJ2-7; 8 bases are shared with TRBD1. Germline trimming cut 5 bases from V and 7 bases from J; bases unmatched to any gene: 10. CDR1 and CDR2 from the germline V gene are LGHDT and YNNKEL (reference sequence). This CDR3 has 14 residues. CDR3 region: CASSFRTGSGEQYF. As DNA, the CDR3 is TGTGCCAGCAGCTTCCGGACAGGGTCTGGTGAGCAGTACTTC.

This clone occurred once. The chain links TRBV12-5 to TRBJ1-1; D gene unclear. Germline CDR1 LGHNT, CDR2 FRNRAP. The CDR3 is 13 residues long. Trimming left V 7 bases short and J 3 bases short, with 12 bases between. The CDR3 coding sequence is TGTGCTAGTGCCCAACAGCTTTACACTGAAGCTTTCTTT. Residues: CASAQQLYTEAFF.

The CDR3 reads CASSQTEGGRVYEQYF. The DNA of the CDR3 is TGTGCCAGCAGCCAAACGGAAGGGGGGAGGGTATACGAGCAGTACTTC. The chain employs TRBV5-8 and TRBJ2-7; D possibly corresponds to TRBD2 (7 bases). Germline V CDR1 and CDR2: SGHTS, YDEGEE. Trimming removed 4 bases at V and 4 bases at J, with 21 bases between. The CDR3 consists of 16 residues.

This chain links TRBV15 with TRBJ1-2; weak D call: TRBD1 (6 bases). The germline V gene has CDR1 LNHNV and CDR2 YYDKDF (reference sequence). Trimming cost V 0 bases and J 4 bases, with 12 bases left between them. The CDR3 length is 15 residues. The CDR3 is CATSREPQGTYGYTF. In DNA, the CDR3 is TGTGCCACCAGCAGAGAGCCCCAGGGGACCTATGGCTACACCTTC. The whole variable domain, remainder taken from reference TRBV15 and TRBJ1-2, is DAMVIQNPRYQVTQFGKPVTLSCSQTLNHNVMYWYQQKSSQAPKLLFHYYDKDFNNEADTPDNFQSRRPNTSFCFLDIRSPGLGDTAMYLCATSREPQGTYGYTFGSGTRLTVV.

The chain carries TRBV6-6 and TRBJ2-3; the D gene is possibly TRBD1 (7 bases). V lost 6 bases and J 2 bases, leaving 18 bases between the germline ends. CDR3 length: 16 residues. Germline CDR1 reads MNHNY; CDR2 reads SVGAGI (reference sequence). The CDR3, as DNA: TGTGCCAGCAGCCAACCCAGGAGGGGGCCCACAGATACGCAGTATTTT. It translates to CASSQPRRGPTDTQYF.

The V call is TRBV18, the J call TRBJ1-2; D might be TRBD1 (6 bases). CDR3 length: 13 amino acids. The V end was cut by 1 base, the J end by 7 bases, with 10 bases between. Germline CDR1 KGHSH, CDR2 LQKENI. For the CDR3, the DNA is TGTGCCAGCTCACCACTCGACAGGCCTGGCTACACCTTC. Amino acids: CASSPLDRPGYTF.

The chain carries TRBV30 and TRBJ2-7; TRBD1 agrees at 8 bases. Germline CDR1 is GTSNPN and CDR2 is SVGIG (reference sequence). This CDR3 has 14 amino acids. Trimming cost V 1 base and J 4 bases; bases outside gene matches: 6. CDR3 residues: CAWSATGAGYEQYF. DNA of the CDR3: TGTGCCTGGAGTGCGACAGGGGCAGGGTACGAGCAGTACTTC.

This chain links TRBV7-9 with TRBJ2-1, with 9 bases lining up with TRBD2. The CDR3 totals 14 residues. Germline V CDR1 and CDR2: SEHNR, FQNEAQ (reference sequence). Losses at the gene ends were 2 bases for V and 5 bases for J; bases not matched to a gene: 1. CDR3 coding DNA: TGTGCCAGCAGCTTATTAGCGGGGGACAATGAGCAGTTCTTC. Amino acids: CASSLLAGDNEQFF.

This chain connects TRBV24-1 to TRBJ1-2, with D hard to call. CDR3 length: 12 residues. V lost 4 bases and J 7 bases, leaving 9 bases between the germline ends. Germline V lookup: CDR1 KGHDR, CDR2 SFDVKD. The CDR3 spells CATSESRAGYTF. The CDR3, as DNA: TGTGCCACCAGTGAGTCGAGGGCTGGCTACACCTTC.

This sequence joins TRBV5-8 and TRBJ2-2; D gene uncertain. Trimming stripped 1 base from V and 3 bases from J, with 16 bases between. The CDR3 contains 17 residues. Per germline, CDR1 SGHTS and CDR2 YDEGEE. The CDR3 DNA reads TGTGCCAGCAGCTTGCTCCTTGTCCAGGCCGACACCGGGGAGCTGTTTTTT. Protein sequence: CASSLLLVQADTGELFF.

The rearrangement links TRBV3-1 (or the pseudogene TRBV3-2) to TRBJ2-3, with a possible D match to TRBD2 (5 bases). The CDR3 runs 16 residues. V lost 1 base and J 7 bases, leaving 18 bases between the germline ends. The germline V gene encodes CDR1 LGHDT and CDR2 YNNKEL (reference sequence). The CDR3 sequence is CASSQVIAGAMNTQYF. In DNA form, the CDR3 reads TGTGCCAGCAGCCAAGTCATTGCGGGTGCTATGAATACGCAGTATTTT.

As concerns this clone: Other DNA variants within this sample encode the same CDR3. The chain employs TRBV9 and TRBJ2-5, with 9 bases that match TRBD1. The CDR3 is 14 residues long. The ends lost 4 bases at V and 4 bases at J; junction bases unmatched: 5. The germline V gene encodes CDR1 SGDLS and CDR2 YYNGEE. In nucleotides, the CDR3 is TGTGCCAGCAGCCCCGGACAGGGGCGAGAGACCCAGTACTTC. This gives the protein CASSPGQGRETQYF.

The chain combines TRBV6-5 with TRBJ2-7; unclear D gene. V lost 4 bases and J 2 bases, leaving 6 bases between the germline ends. CDR1 is MNHEY and CDR2 is SVGAGI in the germline V gene. The CDR3 has 12 amino acids. The CDR3 DNA reads as TGTGCCAGCAGTTCCCACACCTACGAGCAGTACTTC. Protein: CASSSHTYEQYF.

The V gene is TRBV5-4, the J gene TRBJ2-3; the match to TRBD2 covers 16 bases. This CDR3 is built from 19 residues. With V trimmed by 4 bases and J by 2 bases, 10 bases remained unmatched. The germline V gene encodes CDR1 SGHNT and CDR2 YYREEE (reference sequence). Here the CDR3 reads CASSRGTSGGATITDTQYF. The CDR3 DNA reads TGTGCCAGCAGCCGCGGGACTAGCGGGGGGGCGACGATCACAGATACGCAGTATTTT.

The J gene is TRBJ1-6, the V gene TRBV6-5; a weak D match, TRBD1 (5 bases). The germline gives CDR1 MNHEY, CDR2 SVGAGI. V was pared by 6 bases and J by 7 bases, with 16 bases between. The CDR3 runs 15 residues. This CDR3 reads CASRPLQGGNSPLHF. CDR3 coding DNA: TGTGCCAGCAGGCCTCTGCAGGGTGGAAATTCACCCCTCCACTTT.

This clone has only one observation. CDR3: CAWGRGETQYF. The CDR3 DNA follows: TGTGCCTGGGGGAGAGGAGAGACCCAGTACTTC. The chain joins TRBV30 to TRBJ2-5; D may be TRBD2 (5 bases). Per germline, CDR1 GTSNPN and CDR2 SVGIG (reference sequence). This CDR3 has 11 amino acids. V lost 5 bases and J lost 4, with 8 bases in between.

This chain uses TRBV11-2 with TRBJ2-1; a possible D gene is TRBD1 (5 bases). V dropped 6 bases and J dropped 2 bases, with 8 bases sitting between them. Per germline, CDR1 SGHAT and CDR2 FQNNGV. The CDR3 runs to 13 residues. CDR3 coding DNA: TGTGCCAGCAGGGGGCCGGCCTACAATGAGCAGTTCTTC. Translation: CASRGPAYNEQFF.